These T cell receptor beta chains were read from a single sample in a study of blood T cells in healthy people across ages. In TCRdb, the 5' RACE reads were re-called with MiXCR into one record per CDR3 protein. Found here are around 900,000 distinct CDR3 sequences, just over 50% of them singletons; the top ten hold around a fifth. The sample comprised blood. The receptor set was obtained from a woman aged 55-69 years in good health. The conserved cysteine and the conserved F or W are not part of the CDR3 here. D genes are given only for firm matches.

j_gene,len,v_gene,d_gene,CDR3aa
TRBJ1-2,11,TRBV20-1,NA,SASNRLNYGYT
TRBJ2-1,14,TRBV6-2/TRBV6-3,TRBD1,ASSPIPGGRYNEQF
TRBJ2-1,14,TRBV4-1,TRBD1,ASSQIGDRRYNEQF
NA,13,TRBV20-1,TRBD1,SVRDPSTGTNEQY
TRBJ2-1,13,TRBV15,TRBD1,ATSPGDRVRKEQF
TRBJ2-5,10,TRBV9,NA,ASSAREETQY
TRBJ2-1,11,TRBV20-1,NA,SADRDWQNEQF
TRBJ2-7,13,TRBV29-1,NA,SVRGGRAKYNEQY
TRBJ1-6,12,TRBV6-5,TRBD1,AKQGARSNSPLH
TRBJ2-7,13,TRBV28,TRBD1,ASSLVGTGDNEQY
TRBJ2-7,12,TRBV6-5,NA,ATSRTQSSYEQY
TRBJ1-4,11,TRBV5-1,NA,ASSGSANEKLF
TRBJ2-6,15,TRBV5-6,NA,ASSFLGGPGGANVLT
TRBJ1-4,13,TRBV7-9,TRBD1,ASSPGTGGYEKLF
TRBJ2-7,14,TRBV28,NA,ASSLYVPTETYEQY
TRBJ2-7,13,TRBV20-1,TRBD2,SATIGLAGYYEQY
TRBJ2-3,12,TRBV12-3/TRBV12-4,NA,ASTDNPSTDTQY
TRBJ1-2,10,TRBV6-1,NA,ASSAGNYGYT
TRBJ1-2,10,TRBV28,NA,ASRIEPYGYT
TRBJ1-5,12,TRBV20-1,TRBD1,SARPGTGDWPQH
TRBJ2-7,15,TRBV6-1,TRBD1,ASSSQGQVPGGREQY
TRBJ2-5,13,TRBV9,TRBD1,ASSPTGGGSETQY
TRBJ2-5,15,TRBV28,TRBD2,ASSSADPGLASREQY
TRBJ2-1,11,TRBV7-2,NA,ASSTGGYNERF
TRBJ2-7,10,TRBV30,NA,AFKHTGYEQY
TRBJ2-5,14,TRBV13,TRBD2,ASSAGDASGKYGQY